The 12 T cell receptor beta chains in this list originate from one sample, sequenced in a study of Ad26.COV2.S vaccination and SARS-CoV-2 variants. Method: immunoSEQ multiplex PCR; TCRdb's copy keeps in-frame clones and lacks some. This table holds 360,000 or so clones, roughly 91% found once. Treatment of the sample: 15 to 20 received Ad26.COV2.S at low or high dose, single or two shots; 5 received placebo; per-sample allocation not given. Following the first vaccine or placebo injection, samples were taken on day 63. Sample: peripheral blood, taken in a trial of Ad26.COV2.S vaccine versus placebo. The receptors shown here come from a person between 18 and 65 years old who received the Ad26.COV2.S COVID-19 vaccine or a placebo.

The rearrangement uses TRBV28 and TRBJ2-7; perhaps TRBD2 as D (6 bases). Germline V CDR1 and CDR2: MDHEN, SYDVKM. V was shortened by 6 bases and J by 0 bases, with 18 bases between the two germline ends. This CDR3 spans 16 amino acids. This CDR3 reads CASSRWGRWSSYEQYF. The CDR3 DNA reads as TGTGCCAGCAGCAGATGGGGGAGGTGGAGCTCCTACGAGCAGTACTTC.

The CDR3, as DNA: TGTGCCAGCAGTCTCGTCACCTCGGGGAGCTCCTACAATGAGCAGTTCTTC. Protein sequence: CASSLVTSGSSYNEQFF. This chain uses TRBV6-6 with TRBJ2-1; TRBD2 might be the D (5 bases). Trimming took 5 bases from V and 0 from J, leaving 17 bases between them. The CDR3 sequence is 17 residues long. Germline CDR1 reads MNHNY; CDR2 reads SVGAGI (reference sequence).

V gene TRBV6-5 combines with J gene TRBJ2-1; TRBD1 matches 9 bases. This CDR3 spans 14 amino acids. From germline, CDR1 is MNHEY and CDR2 SVGAGI. Germline trimming cut 7 bases from V and 2 bases from J; bases unmatched to any gene: 3. In DNA, the CDR3 is TGTGCCAGCATCGGACAGGGGACCTACAATGAGCAGTTCTTC. This translates into CASIGQGTYNEQFF.

As to this clone: Distinct nucleotide sequences in the sample also encode this CDR3. The chain recombines TRBV12-3 or TRBV12-4 with TRBJ1-1; weak D call: TRBD1 (6 bases). The CDR3 spans 13 residues. V lost 6 bases and J 1 base, leaving 9 bases between the germline ends. CDR3 sequence (DNA): TGTGCCAGCAGGCCGACAGGGAACACTGAAGCTTTCTTT. Translated, it gives CASRPTGNTEAFF.

The chain carries TRBV7-2 and TRBJ2-5; D gene unclear. The CDR3 is 12 residues long. Trimming left V 1 base short and J 14 bases short, with 14 bases between. Germline assignment: CDR1 SGHTA and CDR2 FQGNSA. The CDR3 loop reads CASSLGKGPSYF. The DNA of the CDR3 is TGTGCCAGCAGCTTAGGGAAAGGACCTTCTTACTTC.

CDR3 in DNA: TGTGCCAGCAGCTTACAGGGGTGGAATTCACCCCTCCACTTT. Translated: CASSLQGWNSPLHF. This chain connects TRBV7-3 to TRBJ1-6; possibly TRBD1 for D (6 bases). Germline CDR1 is SGHTA and CDR2 is FQGTGA. The ends were cut back, 2 bases at V and 7 bases at J, with 9 bases in the middle. The CDR3 is 14 amino acids.

The rearrangement links TRBV15 to TRBJ1-1; no clear D gene. V lost 5 bases to trimming and J lost 5 bases, with 9 bases between them. Germline lookup yields CDR1 LNHNV and CDR2 YYDKDF (reference sequence). CDR3 size: 12 residues. The CDR3 sequence is CATSLFLTEAFF. Written as DNA, the CDR3 is TGTGCCACCAGCCTCTTTTTGACTGAAGCTTTCTTT.

This rearrangement joins TRBV6-5 to TRBJ1-6; D ambiguous. Germline-derived CDR1 and CDR2 are MNHEY and SVGAGI. The V and J ends lost 0 bases and 6 bases respectively, with 9 bases between them. The CDR3 is made up of 15 amino acids. In DNA form, the CDR3 reads TGTGCCAGCAGTTACTCCAGGAATCGTAATTCACCCCTCCACTTT. Encoded protein: CASSYSRNRNSPLHF.

Turning to this clone: In the same sample, other DNA sequences code for this CDR3. V gene TRBV30 combines with J gene TRBJ1-5; D not certain. The ends were cut back, 0 bases at V and 2 bases at J, with 5 bases in the middle. In germline, CDR1 is GTSNPN, CDR2 SVGIG (reference sequence). This CDR3 is 13 amino acids long. The DNA of the CDR3 is TGTGCCTGGAGTGTAAGGGGCAATCAGCCCCAGCATTTT. Translating it yields CAWSVRGNQPQHF.

The rearrangement links TRBV7-2 to TRBJ1-2; D unclear. V was trimmed by 5 bases and J by 3 bases, leaving 16 bases between them. Germline V lookup: CDR1 SGHTA, CDR2 FQGNSA. The CDR3 runs to 15 residues. CDR3 in DNA: TGTGCCAGCAGCCTACTTCGGGGTAGGGACTATGGCTACACCTTC. Its translation: CASSLLRGRDYGYTF.

This clone was recorded a few times. The chain employs TRBV4-1 and TRBJ1-1; D remains ambiguous. This CDR3 is 15 amino acids long. Germline V CDR1 and CDR2: MGHRA, YSYEKL. Trimming removed 1 base at V and 4 bases at J, with 13 bases between. The DNA of the CDR3 is TGCGCCAGCAGCCAAGCATACGGGATGGTCACTGAAGCTTTCTTT. Amino acids: CASSQAYGMVTEAFF.

V and J are TRBV7-2 and TRBJ2-3; either TRBD1 or TRBD2 may supply D (6 bases each). The CDR3 has 14 amino acids. The V end lost 0 bases, the J end lost 8 bases, and 12 bases lay between the germline ends. CDR1 and CDR2 from the germline V gene are SGHTA and FQGNSA. The DNA for the CDR3 is TGTGCCAGCAGCTTAGCGGGGGGCCCCCGTACGCAGTATTTT. Protein: CASSLAGGPRTQYF.